These 21 T cell receptor beta chains were all obtained from the same sample, sequenced in a study of T cells in localized non-small cell lung cancer. Only in-frame clones appear in the TCRdb table, and some are missing; sequencing was by immunoSEQ multiplex PCR. The sample consists of 30,000 to 40,000 clones, 90% of them appearing once. The sample here was peripheral blood, taken before any cancer treatment. These receptors were taken from a man aged 40 to 75 with stage I lung adenocarcinoma.

The V and J genes are TRBV19 and TRBJ1-3; D gene uncertain. Germline V gene lookup returns CDR1 LNHDA and CDR2 SQIVND (reference sequence). Trimming took off 7 bases at V and 0 bases at J, with 13 bases between the two ends. The CDR3 is made up of 15 amino acids. CDR3: CASTVPGFSGNTIYF. In DNA form, the CDR3 reads TGTGCCAGTACAGTACCGGGATTCTCTGGAAACACCATATATTTT.

This chain connects TRBV7-9 to TRBJ1-2, with 7 bases aligning to TRBD1. Germline lookup yields CDR1 SEHNR and CDR2 FQNEAQ (reference sequence). This CDR3 is built from 17 residues. V lost 1 base and J lost 7; bases outside the gene matches: 15. The CDR3: CASSLETQGVAFGGYTF. In DNA form, the CDR3 reads TGTGCCAGCAGCTTAGAAACCCAGGGGGTGGCTTTCGGTGGCTACACCTTC.

The chain links TRBV18 to TRBJ2-7, with 10 bases identical to TRBD1. Germline V lookup: CDR1 KGHSH, CDR2 LQKENI. V lost 3 bases to trimming and J lost 3 bases; unmatched junction nucleotides: 5. The length of the CDR3 is 15 residues. The CDR3 sequence is CASSPRWTGGYEQYF. In DNA, the CDR3 is TGTGCCAGCTCACCGCGCTGGACAGGGGGCTACGAGCAGTACTTC.

The V gene is TRBV6-1, the J gene TRBJ2-1, with TRBD2 as a possible D gene (6 bases). This CDR3 has 14 amino acids. Germline CDR1 MNHNS, CDR2 SASEGT. Trimming took off 1 base at V and 7 bases at J, with 11 bases between the two ends. CDR3 amino acids: CASSEGLEGNEQFF. CDR3 nucleotides: TGTGCCAGCAGTGAAGGACTAGAGGGAAATGAGCAGTTCTTC.

The sample holds a few counts of this clone. V and J are TRBV5-8 and TRBJ1-5; no clear D gene. The germline gives CDR1 SGHTS, CDR2 YDEGEE. V dropped 4 bases and J dropped 3 bases, with 14 bases sitting between them. The CDR3 length is 15 residues. CDR3 amino acids: CASSTDTLFNQPQHF. CDR3 nucleotides: TGTGCCAGCAGCACAGATACCCTATTCAATCAGCCCCAGCATTTT.

The chain recombines TRBV6-4 with TRBJ1-2, with 9 bases aligning to TRBD1. This CDR3 contains 15 residues. Germline trimming cut 4 bases from V and 6 bases from J; bases unmatched to any gene: 9. CDR1 is MRHNA and CDR2 is SNTAGT in the germline V gene. The CDR3 DNA follows: TGTGCCAGCAGTGTTCATGGGGACAGGGTACATGGCTACACCTTC. This translates into CASSVHGDRVHGYTF.

This clone was seen only once. The chain combines TRBV5-1 with TRBJ2-2; 9 nucleotides match TRBD1. The trim removed 0 bases at V and 5 bases at J, leaving 5 bases unmatched. This CDR3 is built from 16 residues. Germline assignment: CDR1 SGHRS and CDR2 YFSETQ. In nucleotides, the CDR3 is TGCGCCAGCAGCTTGGACGGACAGGGGTTGACCGGGGAGCTGTTTTTT. Protein sequence: CASSLDGQGLTGELFF. Drawing the rest from reference TRBV5-1 and TRBJ2-2, the complete variable domain is KAGVTQTPRYLIKTRGQQVTLSCSPISGHRSVSWYQQTPGQGLQFLFEYFSETQRNKGNFPGRFSGRQFSNSRSEMNVSTLELGDSALYLCASSLDGQGLTGELFFGEGSRLTVL.

The genes are TRBV11-2 and TRBJ2-1, with a weak D call TRBD2 (6 bases). Germline V gene lookup returns CDR1 SGHAT and CDR2 FQNNGV. The CDR3 extends over 13 amino acids. V was pared by 5 bases and J by 8 bases, with 13 bases between. DNA for the CDR3: TGTGCCAGCAGCATCGGGACTCCGGATGAGCAGTTCTTC. Amino acid sequence: CASSIGTPDEQFF.

The J gene is TRBJ2-6, the V gene TRBV19, with D possibly being TRBD1 or TRBD2 (6 bases each). V lost 6 bases, J lost 4 bases, and 19 bases lay in between. There are 17 residues in the CDR3. In germline, CDR1 is LNHDA, CDR2 SQIVND (reference sequence). The CDR3 bases are TGTGCCAGTAGCCAGGAGACAGGACTACGCGGGGCCAACGTCCTGACTTTC. It yields the protein CASSQETGLRGANVLTF. The full variable domain, completed using reference TRBV19 and TRBJ2-6, is DGGITQSPKYLFRKEGQNVTLSCEQNLNHDAMYWYRQDPGQGLRLIYYSQIVNDFQKGDIAEGYSVSREKKESFPLTVTSAQKNPTAFYLCASSQETGLRGANVLTFGAGSRLTVL.

The chain uses TRBV5-1 and TRBJ1-4, with D possibly TRBD1 on 6 matching bases. The CDR3 runs 16 residues. The germline V gene encodes CDR1 SGHRS and CDR2 YFSETQ. Trimming removed 4 bases at V and 5 bases at J, with 18 bases between. The CDR3 is CASSPEVGGENEKLFF. CDR3 sequence (DNA): TGCGCCAGCAGCCCGGAAGTAGGGGGAGAGAATGAAAAACTGTTTTTT. The whole variable domain, remainder taken from reference TRBV5-1 and TRBJ1-4, is KAGVTQTPRYLIKTRGQQVTLSCSPISGHRSVSWYQQTPGQGLQFLFEYFSETQRNKGNFPGRFSGRQFSNSRSEMNVSTLELGDSALYLCASSPEVGGENEKLFFGSGTQLSVL.

This chain joins TRBV7-6 and TRBJ2-1; a possible D gene is TRBD1 (5 bases). Germline V gene sequence: CDR1 SGHVS, CDR2 FNYEAQ. The CDR3 has 14 residues. Between the trimmed V and J ends, which lost 4 bases and 7 bases, there was a span of 14 bases. CDR3 loop: CASSSLVGLNEQFF. CDR3 bases: TGTGCCAGCAGCTCCCTAGTGGGGCTAAATGAGCAGTTCTTC.

The rearrangement joins TRBV5-1 to TRBJ2-5, with D unclear. The CDR3 totals 11 residues. From germline, CDR1 is SGHRS and CDR2 YFSETQ. Trimming pared 0 bases from V and 10 bases from J, leaving 7 bases between. The DNA of the CDR3 is TGCGCCAGCAGCTTGGATGGTCGCCAGTACTTC. Translation: CASSLDGRQYF.

V gene TRBV28 combines with J gene TRBJ2-7; the D gene could be TRBD1 or TRBD2 (5 bases each). Germline values: CDR1 MDHEN, CDR2 SYDVKM. The CDR3 is 12 amino acids. Trimming took 3 bases from V and 5 from J, leaving 8 bases between them. DNA for the CDR3: TGTGCCAGCAGTTTGTTGGGGGACGAGCAGTACTTC. It encodes CASSLLGDEQYF.

V gene TRBV15 combines with J gene TRBJ2-1, with D possibly matching TRBD1 (6 bases). The germline V and J ends were trimmed by 0 bases and 2 bases, with 14 bases remaining between them. The CDR3 is made up of 17 amino acids. Per the germline V gene, CDR1 is LNHNV and CDR2 is YYDKDF (reference sequence). This CDR3 reads CATSRDATQGPYNEQFF. The CDR3, as DNA: TGTGCCACCAGCAGAGATGCAACGCAGGGGCCCTACAATGAGCAGTTCTTC.

The rearrangement uses TRBV30 and TRBJ1-1, with D unclear. CDR1 is GTSNPN, CDR2 SVGIG, per germline (reference sequence). The V and J ends lost 0 bases and 1 base respectively, with 6 bases between them. The CDR3 loop spans 13 amino acids. The CDR3, as DNA: TGTGCCTGGAGTGTTATCGGGAACACTGAAGCTTTCTTT. As protein: CAWSVIGNTEAFF.

This sequence joins TRBV28 and TRBJ1-5; TRBD1 is a possible D gene (5 bases). The CDR3 covers 14 residues. Looked up from germline, CDR1 is MDHEN and CDR2 is SYDVKM. V lost 6 bases to trimming and J lost 7 bases, with 16 bases between them. CDR3 nucleotide sequence: TGTGCCAGCAGACCTGACAGCTCTAGGCAGCCCCAGCATTTT. Translation gives CASRPDSSRQPQHF.

The chain joins TRBV29-1 to TRBJ2-2, with D uncertain. Germline V lookup: CDR1 SQVTM, CDR2 ANQGSEA. The length of the CDR3 is 10 residues. DNA for the CDR3: TGCAGTGCCTCCACCGGGGAGCTGTTTTTT. This translates into CSASTGELFF.

The chain couples TRBV4-2 to TRBJ1-4, with D perhaps TRBD1 (5 bases). The length of the CDR3 is 17 residues. The V gene's germline CDR1 is LGHNA and CDR2 YNFKEQ. The V end lost 1 base, the J end lost 6 bases, and 18 bases lay between the germline ends. The CDR3 spells CASSQGNYGGRDEKLFF. For the CDR3, the DNA is TGTGCCAGCAGCCAAGGAAATTATGGGGGAAGGGATGAAAAACTGTTTTTT.

The J gene is TRBJ1-1, the V gene TRBV5-6; TRBD1 agrees at 9 bases. The CDR3 runs 13 residues. Germline CDR1 is SGHDT and CDR2 is YYEEEE. V lost 4 bases to trimming and J lost 3 bases; unmatched junction nucleotides: 1. CDR3 residues: CASSRDRDTEAFF. CDR3 bases: TGTGCCAGCAGCCGGGACAGGGACACTGAAGCTTTCTTT.

This sequence joins TRBV6-5 and TRBJ1-2; TRBD1 is a possible D gene (6 bases). This CDR3 comprises 15 residues. V was shortened by 2 bases and J by 7 bases, with 17 bases between the two germline ends. Looked up from germline, CDR1 is MNHEY and CDR2 is SVGAGI. CDR3 sequence (DNA): TGTGCCAGCAGTTACGGTGCAGGGGCCCTACCTGGCTACACCTTC. Translated, it gives CASSYGAGALPGYTF.

This clone was detected only once. J is TRBJ1-1 and V is TRBV6-6; D unresolved. CDR1 is MNHNY and CDR2 is SVGAGI in the germline V gene (reference sequence). This CDR3 is 8 amino acids long. Deletions cut 5 bases from V and 8 bases from J, with 0 bases between. CDR3 residues: CASSEAFF. In nucleotides, the CDR3 is TGTGCCAGCAGTGAAGCTTTCTTT.